The sequence of this T cell receptor (beta chain) was determined in a study of blood T cells in healthy people across ages. Broader study findings: Measured against age, TCR beta diversity per million T cells decreased in a roughly linear manner.

Germline loops: CDR1 ENHRY, CDR2 SYGVKD. Trimming at V came to 11 bases and at J to 6 bases, leaving 16 bases not matched to a gene. The CDR3 has 14 residues. Comments on this clonotype: Its specificity is not known.

The second PCR ran about 6 to 12 cycles with a sample-barcoded 5' primer and J-beta primers. Per sample, CDR3-containing paired-end reads numbered at least 3 million. TCRdb re-derived calls from the 5' RACE reads in MiXCR, one entry per CDR3 protein. Here the sample spans about 580,000 distinct CDR3 sequences, about 45% being singletons. The rearrangement links TRBV10-3 to TRBJ2-7; 7 bases agree with TRBD1. This TCR derives from an elderly man in good health. The sequencing sample was made of blood. CDR3 in amino acids: CASKGAGGESEQYF. The CDR3 bases are TGTGCCTCAAAGGGGGCAGGGGGAGAGTCCGAGCAGTACTTC.